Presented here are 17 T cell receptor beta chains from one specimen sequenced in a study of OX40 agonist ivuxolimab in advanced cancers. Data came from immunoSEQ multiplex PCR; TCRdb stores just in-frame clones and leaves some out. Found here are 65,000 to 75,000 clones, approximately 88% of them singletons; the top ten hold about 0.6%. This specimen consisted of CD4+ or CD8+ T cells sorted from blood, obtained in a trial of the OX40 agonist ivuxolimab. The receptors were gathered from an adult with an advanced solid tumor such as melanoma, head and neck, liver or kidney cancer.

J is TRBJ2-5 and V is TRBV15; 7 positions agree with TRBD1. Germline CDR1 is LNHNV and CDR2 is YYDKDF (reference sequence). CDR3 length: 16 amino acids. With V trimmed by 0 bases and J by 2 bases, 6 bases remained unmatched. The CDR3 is CATSRELGGGQETQYF. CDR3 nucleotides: TGTGCCACCAGCAGAGAATTAGGGGGCGGACAAGAGACCCAGTACTTC.

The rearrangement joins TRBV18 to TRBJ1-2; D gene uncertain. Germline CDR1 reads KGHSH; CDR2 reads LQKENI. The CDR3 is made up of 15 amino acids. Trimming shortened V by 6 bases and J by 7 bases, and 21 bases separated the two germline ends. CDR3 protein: CASSEKMETRRGYTF. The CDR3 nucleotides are TGTGCCAGCTCCGAAAAGATGGAGACTCGGCGTGGCTACACCTTC.

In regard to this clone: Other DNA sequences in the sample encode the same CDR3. CDR3 DNA: TGTGCTAGTGGTTTGGGGTACGAGCAGTACTTC. Translating it yields CASGLGYEQYF. The chain links TRBV12-5 to TRBJ2-7, with D uncertain. CDR1 and CDR2 (germline): LGHNT, FRNRAP. V was pared by 1 base and J by 4 bases, with 2 bases between. The CDR3 covers 11 residues. Drawing the rest from reference TRBV12-5 and TRBJ2-7, the complete variable domain is DARVTQTPRHKVTEMGQEVTMRCQPILGHNTVFWYRQTMMQGLELLAYFRNRAPLDDSGMPKDRFSAEMPDATLATLKIQPSEPRDSAVYFCASGLGYEQYFGPGTRLTVT.

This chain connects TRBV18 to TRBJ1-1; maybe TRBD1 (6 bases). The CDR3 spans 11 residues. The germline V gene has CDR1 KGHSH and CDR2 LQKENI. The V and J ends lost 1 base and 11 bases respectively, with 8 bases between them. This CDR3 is CASSPQGGAFF. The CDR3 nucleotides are TGTGCCAGCTCACCACAGGGGGGTGCTTTCTTT.

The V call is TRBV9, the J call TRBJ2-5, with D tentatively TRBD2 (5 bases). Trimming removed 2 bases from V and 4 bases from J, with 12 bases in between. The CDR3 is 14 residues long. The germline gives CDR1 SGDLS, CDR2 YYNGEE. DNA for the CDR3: TGTGCCAGCAGCGTTAGCGATCTTGGAGAGACCCAGTACTTC. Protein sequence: CASSVSDLGETQYF.

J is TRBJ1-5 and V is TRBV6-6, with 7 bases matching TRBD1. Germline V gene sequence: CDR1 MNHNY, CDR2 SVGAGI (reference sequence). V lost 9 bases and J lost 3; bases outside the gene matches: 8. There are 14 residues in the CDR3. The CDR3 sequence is CASVEGANNQPQHF. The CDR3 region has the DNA TGTGCCAGTGTAGAGGGGGCAAACAATCAGCCCCAGCATTTT.

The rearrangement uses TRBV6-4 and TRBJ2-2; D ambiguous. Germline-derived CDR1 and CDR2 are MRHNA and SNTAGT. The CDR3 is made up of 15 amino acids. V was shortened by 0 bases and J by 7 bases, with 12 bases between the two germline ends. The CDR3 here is CASSDSAWTGGELFF. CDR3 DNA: TGTGCCAGCAGTGACTCGGCGTGGACGGGCGGGGAGCTGTTTTTT.

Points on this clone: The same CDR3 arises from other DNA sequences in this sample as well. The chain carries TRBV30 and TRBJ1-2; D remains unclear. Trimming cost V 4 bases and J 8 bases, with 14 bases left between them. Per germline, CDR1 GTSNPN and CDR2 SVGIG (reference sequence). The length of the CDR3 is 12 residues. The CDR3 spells CAWTLIGRGYTF. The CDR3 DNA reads TGTGCCTGGACTCTGATAGGTCGCGGCTACACCTTC.

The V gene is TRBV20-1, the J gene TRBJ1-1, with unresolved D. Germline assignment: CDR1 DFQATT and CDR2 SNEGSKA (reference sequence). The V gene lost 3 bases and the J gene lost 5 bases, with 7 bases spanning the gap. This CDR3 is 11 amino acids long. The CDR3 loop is CSASDGTEAFF. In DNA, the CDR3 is TGCAGTGCTAGCGACGGGACTGAAGCTTTCTTT.

The CDR3 reads CASKRQAMNTEAFF. The DNA of the CDR3 is TGTGCCAGCAAACGACAGGCCATGAACACTGAAGCTTTCTTT. V and J are TRBV6-1 and TRBJ1-1; D possibly corresponds to TRBD1 (6 bases). The CDR3 loop spans 14 amino acids. Trimming took off 7 bases at V and 0 bases at J, with 12 bases between the two ends. Germline V gene data show CDR1 as MNHNS and CDR2 as SASEGT.

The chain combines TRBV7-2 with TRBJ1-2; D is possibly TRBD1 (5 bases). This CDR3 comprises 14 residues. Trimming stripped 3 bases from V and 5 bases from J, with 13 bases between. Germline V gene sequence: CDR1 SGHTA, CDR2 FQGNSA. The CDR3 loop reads CASSFSGTEYGYTF. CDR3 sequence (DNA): TGTGCCAGCAGCTTCTCCGGGACGGAATATGGCTACACCTTC.

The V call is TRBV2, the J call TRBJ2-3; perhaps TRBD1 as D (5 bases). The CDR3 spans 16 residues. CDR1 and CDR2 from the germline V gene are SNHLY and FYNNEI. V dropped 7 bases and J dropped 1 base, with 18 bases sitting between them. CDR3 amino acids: CASIRRQGSGTDTQYF. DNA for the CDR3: TGTGCCAGCATCCGAAGGCAGGGTTCGGGCACAGATACGCAGTATTTT.

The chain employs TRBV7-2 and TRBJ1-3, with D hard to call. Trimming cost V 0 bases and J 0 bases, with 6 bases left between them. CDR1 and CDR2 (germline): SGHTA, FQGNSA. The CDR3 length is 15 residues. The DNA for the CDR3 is TGTGCCAGCAGCTTAGCGTATTACTCTGGAAACACCATATATTTT. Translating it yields CASSLAYYSGNTIYF. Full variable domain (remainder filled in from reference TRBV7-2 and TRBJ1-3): GAGVSQSPSNKVTEKGKDVELRCDPISGHTALYWYRQSLGQGLEFLIYFQGNSAPDKSGLPSDRFSAERTGGSVSTLTIQRTQQEDSAVYLCASSLAYYSGNTIYFGEGSWLTVV.

The CDR3: CASSYNPVTTGEQYF. Here the CDR3 DNA reads TGTGCCAGCAGTTACAACCCCGTAACAACCGGCGAGCAGTACTTC. The rearrangement joins TRBV6-5 to TRBJ2-7; D is uncertain. Trimming took 2 bases from V and 6 from J, leaving 17 bases between them. The germline gives CDR1 MNHEY, CDR2 SVGAGI. The CDR3 has 15 amino acids.

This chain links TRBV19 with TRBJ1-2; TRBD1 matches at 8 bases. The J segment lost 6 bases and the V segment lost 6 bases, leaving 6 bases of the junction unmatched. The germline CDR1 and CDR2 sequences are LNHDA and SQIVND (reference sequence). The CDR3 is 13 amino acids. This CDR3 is CASSPTGANGYTF. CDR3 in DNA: TGTGCCAGTAGCCCGACAGGGGCGAATGGCTACACCTTC.

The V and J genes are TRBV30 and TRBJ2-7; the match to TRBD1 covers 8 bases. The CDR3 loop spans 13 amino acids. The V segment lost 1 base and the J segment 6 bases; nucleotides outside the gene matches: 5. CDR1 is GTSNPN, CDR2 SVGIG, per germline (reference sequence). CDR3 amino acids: CAWSAMTGVEQYF. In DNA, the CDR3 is TGTGCCTGGAGTGCCATGACAGGGGTCGAGCAGTACTTC. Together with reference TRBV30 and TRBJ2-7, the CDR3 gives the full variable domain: SQTIHQWPATLVQPVGSPLSLECTVEGTSNPNLYWYRQAAGRGLQLLFYSVGIGQISSEVPQNLSASRPQDRQFILSSKKLLLSDSGFYLCAWSAMTGVEQYFGPGTRLTVT.

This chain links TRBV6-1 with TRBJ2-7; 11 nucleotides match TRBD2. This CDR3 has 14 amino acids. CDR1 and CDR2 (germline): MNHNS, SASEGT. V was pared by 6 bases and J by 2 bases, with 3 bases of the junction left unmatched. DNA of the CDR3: TGTGCCAGCAGAGGACTAGCGGGTACCTACGAGCAGTACTTC. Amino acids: CASRGLAGTYEQYF.